This T cell receptor (beta chain) was documented in a study of T cells in Graves' hyperthyroidism and ophthalmopathy. This clonotype was recorded many times. Antigen specificity is unknown. The investigators amplified TCR beta CDR3 regions from RNA transcripts. With the HTBI primer set, the TCR CDR3 went through a first round of RT-PCR. TCRdb fed the multiplex PCR reads into MiXCR, producing one record per CDR3 protein. The table includes around 340,000 distinct CDR3 sequences, 18% detected once. Hyperthyroidism, newly diagnosed and lasting under 2 months, affected patients aged 18 to 65. Study conclusions and caveats: Blood held most thyroid clonotypes expanded above 0.001 frequency.

Germline V CDR1 and CDR2: SEHNR, FQNEAQ (reference sequence). There are 14 residues in the CDR3. V was pared by 0 bases and J by 5 bases, with 10 bases between. The V call is TRBV7-9, the J call TRBJ2-5, with D possibly TRBD2 on 6 matching bases. Sequenced sample: blood. The receptor was derived from a woman between 50 and 59 years old with Graves' hyperthyroidism. Written as DNA, the CDR3 is TGTGCCAGCAGCTTAGCACTAGCCGGCGAGACCCAGTACTTC. Translated: CASSLALAGETQYF.